The 23 T cell receptor beta chains reported below all come from one sample, sequenced in a study of brain T cells in children with intractable seizures. The method was immunoSEQ multiplex PCR; TCRdb's version includes in-frame clones alone and lacks a portion of them. The data hold 50,000 to 80,000 clones, with about 96% observed a single time. Sequenced here: peripheral blood, sampled at surgery. These receptors all come from a boy in the first two years of life with focal cortical dysplasia and intractable seizures.

V is TRBV6-5 and J is TRBJ2-7; 12 nucleotides agree with TRBD1. CDR1 and CDR2 from the germline V gene are MNHEY and SVGAGI. With 6 bases clipped from V and 6 bases from J, the junction kept 6 bases outside the gene matches. The CDR3 length is 14 residues. CDR3 loop: CASRGGQGAREQYF. Here the CDR3 DNA reads TGTGCCAGCAGGGGGGGACAGGGGGCCCGCGAGCAGTACTTC.

The chain carries TRBV6-2 or TRBV6-3 and TRBJ2-1, with 12 bases fitting TRBD2. The CDR3 is made up of 15 amino acids. Germline V gives CDR1 MNHEY, CDR2 SVGEGT. After removal of 4 bases from V and 5 bases from J, the junction contained 3 bases not matched to a gene. CDR3 protein: CASSCGLAGNNEQFF. The CDR3 DNA follows: TGTGCCAGCAGTTGTGGACTAGCGGGAAACAATGAGCAGTTCTTC.

The genes are TRBV21-1 and TRBJ2-7; the D call TRBD1 from the table was never checked on the DNA. TRBV21-1 is noted as a pseudogene. There are 16 residues in the CDR3. CDR3 bases: TGTGCCAGCAGCAAAGTAACCATGGTACCAGCCTACGAGCAGTACTTC. Encoded protein: CASSKVTMVPAYEQYF.

V usage is TRBV6-5 and J usage is TRBJ2-2, with D hard to call. Germline V gives CDR1 MNHEY, CDR2 SVGAGI. V was shortened by 8 bases and J by 5 bases, with 12 bases between the two germline ends. There are 13 residues in the CDR3. CDR3 coding DNA: TGTGCCAGCTCCACCTTGGGGACCGGGGAGCTGTTTTTT. Translation gives CASSTLGTGELFF.

The chain recombines TRBV7-8 with TRBJ2-4; the D is unclear. CDR1 and CDR2 (germline): SGHVS, FQNEAQ. Trimming removed 5 bases at V and 5 bases at J, with 7 bases between. The CDR3 spans 12 residues. The DNA for the CDR3 is TGTGCCAGCAGCCAGACCCAAAACATTCAGTACTTC. Encoded protein: CASSQTQNIQYF. Supplemented by reference TRBV7-8 and TRBJ2-4, the full variable domain reads GAGVSQSPRYKVAKRGQDVALRCDPISGHVSLFWYQQALGQGPEFLTYFQNEAQLDKSGLPSDRFFAERPEGSVSTLKIQRTQQEDSAVYLCASSQTQNIQYFGAGTRLSVL.

The chain's CDR3 is CASSASPGQGASYTEAFF. Written as DNA, the CDR3 is TGTGCCAGCAGCGCATCTCCGGGACAGGGGGCGAGCTACACTGAAGCTTTCTTT. The rearrangement joins TRBV9 to TRBJ1-1; the match to TRBD1 covers 12 bases. This CDR3 has 18 residues. Germline-derived CDR1 and CDR2 are SGDLS and YYNGEE. V lost 3 bases and J lost 3; bases outside the gene matches: 12.

The chain combines TRBV7-9 with TRBJ1-1; D unresolved. V was shortened by 3 bases and J by 3 bases, with 5 bases between the two germline ends. CDR3 size: 12 residues. CDR1 SEHNR and CDR2 FQNEAQ come from the germline V gene (reference sequence). In DNA, the CDR3 is TGTGCCAGCAGCTTCTGGGACACTGAAGCTTTCTTT. It yields the protein CASSFWDTEAFF.

This chain links TRBV10-3 with TRBJ1-1, with D hard to call. This CDR3 is 13 amino acids long. Germline CDR1 reads ENHRY; CDR2 reads SYGVKD. V gave up 4 bases and J gave up 1 base, with 7 bases separating them. This CDR3 is CAISGGWNTEAFF. The CDR3 region has the DNA TGTGCCATCAGTGGGGGATGGAACACTGAAGCTTTCTTT.

V usage is TRBV27 and J usage is TRBJ2-7; TRBD2 might be the D (6 bases). V was cut by 1 base and J by 5 bases, with 12 bases left in between. CDR1 MNHEY and CDR2 SMNVEV come from the germline V gene (reference sequence). This CDR3 has 14 residues. This chain's CDR3 is CASSLYTGVNEQYF. In DNA, the CDR3 is TGTGCCAGCAGTTTATATACGGGGGTGAACGAGCAGTACTTC.

V is TRBV4-2 and J is TRBJ2-2; either TRBD1 or TRBD2 may supply D (6 bases each). The V and J ends lost 1 base and 7 bases respectively, with 16 bases between them. This CDR3 region has 16 residues. The germline CDR1 and CDR2 sequences are LGHNA and YNFKEQ. The CDR3 nucleotides are TGTGCCAGCAGCCAAGCCGAGGGGGGACGAAGCGGGGAGCTGTTTTTT. This encodes CASSQAEGGRSGELFF.

CDR3 coding DNA: TGCGCCAGCAGCTTGGGAGCGATTCGCACCGGGGAGCTGTTTTTT. The encoded protein is CASSLGAIRTGELFF. The chain carries TRBV5-1 and TRBJ2-2, with D hard to call. The V gene's germline CDR1 is SGHRS and CDR2 YFSETQ. The CDR3 consists of 15 residues. Trimming removed 0 bases from V and 4 bases from J, with 10 bases in between.

This chain connects TRBV5-1 to TRBJ2-1; D uncertain. This CDR3 contains 15 residues. CDR1 and CDR2 (germline): SGHRS, YFSETQ. V was trimmed by 0 bases and J by 0 bases, leaving 7 bases between them. CDR3 region: CASSLVWVSYNEQFF. CDR3 DNA: TGCGCCAGCAGCTTGGTGTGGGTCTCCTACAATGAGCAGTTCTTC.

CDR3: CASSLGGQTHYEQYF. The CDR3 nucleotides are TGTGCCAGCAGCTTAGGGGGACAGACCCATTACGAGCAGTACTTC. The V call is TRBV13, the J call TRBJ2-7; 7 positions match TRBD1. The germline CDR1 and CDR2 sequences are PRHDT and FYEKMQ (reference sequence). CDR3 length: 15 amino acids. V shed 0 bases, J shed 4 bases, and the junction held 6 bases outside the gene matches.

The chain is built from TRBV20-1 and TRBJ2-5, with 11 positions matching TRBD1. The junction had 13 bases not matched to a gene; V was cut back by 3 bases and J by 13 bases. Germline CDR1 is DFQATT and CDR2 is SNEGSKA (reference sequence). The CDR3 covers 14 residues. The CDR3, as DNA: TGCAGTGCTAGTGCCGGGACAGGGGGTGCATCGGGGTACTTC. This sequence encodes CSASAGTGGASGYF.

This chain joins TRBV27 and TRBJ2-7, with TRBD2 matching 7 bases. The CDR3 consists of 16 residues. Per the germline V gene, CDR1 is MNHEY and CDR2 is SMNVEV (reference sequence). After removal of 5 bases from V and 6 bases from J, the junction contained 16 bases not matched to a gene. CDR3 DNA sequence: TGTGCCAGCAGTCTAAACGCTGGACTAGTAGGAAGCGAGCAGTACTTC. It encodes CASSLNAGLVGSEQYF.

The chain combines TRBV1 with TRBJ2-3; TRBD2 is the table's D call and was not checked against the DNA. TRBV1 represents a pseudogene. The CDR3 covers 16 residues. CDR3 nucleotide sequence: TGCACCAGCAGACCCGCGGGGGGCCCTAGCACAGATACGCAGTATTTT. Amino acids: CTSRPAGGPSTDTQYF.

The CDR3 loop reads CASSLGLRDYGYTF. The CDR3 coding sequence is TGCGCCAGCAGCTTGGGTTTGAGGGACTATGGCTACACCTTC. The J gene is TRBJ1-2, the V gene TRBV5-1; D ambiguous. CDR1 is SGHRS and CDR2 is YFSETQ in the germline V gene. The V and J ends lost 0 bases and 3 bases respectively, with 9 bases between them. The CDR3 loop spans 14 amino acids.

J is TRBJ1-5 and V is TRBV4-3; TRBD1 matches 7 bases. Germline V CDR1 and CDR2: LGHNA, YSLEER. The CDR3 totals 17 residues. Trimming at V came to 1 base and at J to 2 bases, leaving 8 bases not matched to a gene. CDR3 sequence reads: CASSQVLGQMGNQPQHF. The CDR3 coding sequence is TGCGCCAGCAGCCAAGTTCTGGGACAGATGGGCAATCAGCCCCAGCATTTT.

The rearrangement uses TRBV4-1 and TRBJ1-2; D is unclear. From germline, CDR1 is MGHRA and CDR2 YSYEKL. The CDR3 sequence is 11 residues long. Trimming stripped 1 base from V and 7 bases from J, with 4 bases between. CDR3 DNA: TGCGCCAGCAGCCAAGGGGGTGGCTACACCTTC. Its protein product is CASSQGGGYTF.

The V and J genes are TRBV5-1 and TRBJ2-7; TRBD1 matches 8 bases. Germline V CDR1 and CDR2: SGHRS, YFSETQ. Trimming at V came to 7 bases and at J to 2 bases, leaving 11 bases not matched to a gene. This CDR3 contains 15 residues. The CDR3 region is CASAYTLQGAYEQYF. The CDR3 DNA follows: TGCGCCAGCGCTTATACACTACAGGGGGCCTACGAGCAGTACTTC.

The J gene is TRBJ1-2, the V gene TRBV19; D possibly corresponds to TRBD1 (5 bases). V lost 3 bases and J lost 5, with 10 bases in between. Germline CDR1 is LNHDA and CDR2 is SQIVND (reference sequence). CDR3 size: 13 residues. In nucleotides, the CDR3 is TGTGCCAGTAGTATGGGGACGGCTTATGGCTACACCTTC. Its protein is CASSMGTAYGYTF.

The chain joins TRBV2 to TRBJ2-7; weak D call: TRBD1 (8 bases). Deletions cut 6 bases from V and 3 bases from J, with 18 bases between. CDR3 length: 15 amino acids. CDR1 SNHLY and CDR2 FYNNEI come from the germline V gene. In DNA, the CDR3 is TGTGCCAGCAGGGGGACAGGCGGGAGAAACTACGAGCAGTACTTC. This gives the protein CASRGTGGRNYEQYF.

The CDR3 DNA reads as TGCAGCGTGGCACGACCGGGACAGGGCGACGAGCAGTACTTC. The encoded protein is CSVARPGQGDEQYF. The rearrangement links TRBV29-1 to TRBJ2-7; 9 positions agree with TRBD1. Germline values: CDR1 SQVTM, CDR2 ANQGSEA. V was clipped by 6 bases and J by 5 bases; unmatched bases: 11. The CDR3 contains 14 residues.